Following are 20 T cell receptor beta chains from one sample sequenced in a study of cytomegalovirus exposure and HLA in healthy donors. The PCR had 60 Vbeta and 13 Jbeta primers. This table comes from immunoSEQ multiplex PCR, and its TCRdb copy is limited to in-frame clones, with some not included. The sample shows a few hundred thousand clones, over 65% of them seen only once. The sample comprised PBMCs. The receptors shown here come from a man aged 40-55 years in good health and CMV-seronegative.

Written as DNA, the CDR3 is TGTGCCAGCAGCTCGGGGATGGGCGAGCAGTACTTC. Its protein is CASSSGMGEQYF. The chain recombines TRBV7-2 with TRBJ2-7; weak D call: TRBD2 (5 bases). This CDR3 spans 12 amino acids. Germline lookup yields CDR1 SGHTA and CDR2 FQGNSA. Trimming removed 4 bases at V and 6 bases at J, with 10 bases between.

This chain links TRBV2 with TRBJ2-1; the D gene is possibly TRBD1 (5 bases). The ends were cut back, 6 bases at V and 2 bases at J, with 20 bases in the middle. The CDR3 spans 17 residues. The germline CDR1 and CDR2 sequences are SNHLY and FYNNEI. In DNA form, the CDR3 reads TGTGCCAGCAGCGATGAGGTGGAGACAGCGCCCTACAATGAGCAGTTCTTC. It codes for CASSDEVETAPYNEQFF.

The chain combines TRBV9 with TRBJ2-5; perhaps TRBD2 as D (6 bases). The germline V and J ends were trimmed by 3 bases and 5 bases, with 14 bases remaining between them. Germline CDR1 is SGDLS and CDR2 is YYNGEE. The CDR3 runs to 14 residues. This CDR3 is CASSAGSPGETQYF. The CDR3 bases are TGTGCCAGCAGCGCCGGGAGCCCGGGGGAGACCCAGTACTTC.

The genes are TRBV7-9 and TRBJ2-3; TRBD2 agrees at 9 bases. Trimming removed 1 base from V and 5 bases from J; junction bases left unmatched: 16. CDR1 is SEHNR and CDR2 is FQNEAQ in the germline V gene (reference sequence). The length of the CDR3 is 19 residues. Written as DNA, the CDR3 is TGTGCCAGCAGCTTAGGCCCTCGGAGGGAGCGGGGGGTGAGAGATACGCAGTATTTT. Residues: CASSLGPRRERGVRDTQYF. Full variable domain (rest looked up from reference TRBV7-9 and TRBJ2-3): DTGVSQNPRHKITKRGQNVTFRCDPISEHNRLYWYRQTLGQGPEFLTYFQNEAQLEKSRLLSDRFSAERPKGSFSTLEIQRTEQGDSAMYLCASSLGPRRERGVRDTQYFGPGTRLTVL.

The chain has TRBV7-9 and TRBJ2-3; D gene uncertain. The ends were cut back, 5 bases at V and 2 bases at J, with 14 bases in the middle. The CDR3 consists of 15 residues. Germline V lookup: CDR1 SEHNR, CDR2 FQNEAQ (reference sequence). The CDR3: CASSLEAYYTDTQYF. In DNA form, the CDR3 reads TGTGCCAGCAGCCTTGAGGCCTATTACACAGATACGCAGTATTTT.

This chain links TRBV7-2 with TRBJ1-6; D remains ambiguous. CDR3 size: 16 residues. Looked up from germline, CDR1 is SGHTA and CDR2 is FQGNSA. Deletions cut 3 bases from V and 2 bases from J, with 11 bases between. This CDR3 is CASSFQAETYNSPLHF. The CDR3 nucleotides are TGTGCCAGCAGCTTTCAGGCAGAGACCTATAATTCACCCCTCCACTTT.

The chain combines TRBV4-2 with TRBJ2-3; 9 positions match TRBD2. In germline, CDR1 is LGHNA, CDR2 YNFKEQ. V was clipped by 1 base and J by 5 bases; unmatched bases: 7. This CDR3 contains 16 residues. Written as DNA, the CDR3 is TGTGCCAGCAGCCAAGGGAATAGCGGGGGAATAGATACGCAGTATTTT. Translated, it gives CASSQGNSGGIDTQYF.

The rearrangement links TRBV7-8 to TRBJ2-7, with TRBD2 identical over 10 bases. The junction had 13 bases not matched to a gene; V was cut back by 5 bases and J by 9 bases. The germline CDR1 and CDR2 sequences are SGHVS and FQNEAQ. This CDR3 has 15 amino acids. The CDR3 loop reads CASSLGGSGRERQYF. CDR3 DNA: TGTGCCAGCAGCCTAGGTGGAAGCGGGAGGGAAAGGCAGTACTTC.

The V call is TRBV5-1, the J call TRBJ2-7, with a possible D match to TRBD1 (6 bases). CDR1 is SGHRS and CDR2 is YFSETQ in the germline V gene. V lost 2 bases and J 3 bases, leaving 12 bases between the germline ends. This CDR3 contains 14 residues. The DNA of the CDR3 is TGCGCCAGCAGCTTAGGGGGTCAGGGCTACGAGCAGTACTTC. Translation gives CASSLGGQGYEQYF.

This chain joins TRBV7-3 and TRBJ2-7; the match to TRBD1 covers 10 bases. Per germline, CDR1 SGHTA and CDR2 FQGTGA. J was trimmed by 7 bases and V by 0 bases; bases with no gene match: 6. The CDR3 covers 15 residues. As DNA, the CDR3 is TGTGCCAGCAGCTTAACGGGACAGGGGCCCAGGGAGCAGTACTTC. It translates to CASSLTGQGPREQYF.

The chain combines TRBV7-9 with TRBJ2-7; D may be TRBD2 (7 bases). CDR3 length equals 17 residues. Trimming left V 5 bases short and J 0 bases short, with 20 bases between. The germline V gene encodes CDR1 SEHNR and CDR2 FQNEAQ (reference sequence). The CDR3 loop reads CASSRRSGGLTSYEQYF. CDR3 in DNA: TGTGCCAGCAGCAGAAGGTCGGGGGGCCTTACCTCCTACGAGCAGTACTTC. Full variable domain (outside the CDR3, taken from reference TRBV7-9 and TRBJ2-7): DTGVSQNPRHKITKRGQNVTFRCDPISEHNRLYWYRQTLGQGPEFLTYFQNEAQLEKSRLLSDRFSAERPKGSFSTLEIQRTEQGDSAMYLCASSRRSGGLTSYEQYFGPGTRLTVT.

The chain couples TRBV29-1 to TRBJ2-5, with TRBD1 matching 7 bases. The V gene end was trimmed by 5 bases and the J gene end by 5 bases; junction bases not matched to a gene: 8. This CDR3 contains 13 residues. CDR1 is SQVTM, CDR2 ANQGSEA, per germline. The CDR3 loop reads CSVIRTGVETQYF. The CDR3 coding sequence is TGCAGCGTTATTCGAACAGGGGTGGAGACCCAGTACTTC.

The J gene is TRBJ2-7, the V gene TRBV29-1; the match to TRBD2 covers 7 bases. Germline V lookup: CDR1 SQVTM, CDR2 ANQGSEA. The CDR3 extends over 13 amino acids. V dropped 7 bases and J dropped 6; count of bases not matched to a gene: 12. For the CDR3, the DNA is TGCAGCGCCCAGCGGGGTCGAGAGGGCGAGCAGTACTTC. This translates into CSAQRGREGEQYF.

In regard to this clone: A junction boundary mismatches the germline segment, possibly from a read error. The chain has TRBV4-1 and TRBJ2-7; D is ambiguous. This CDR3 is 12 amino acids long. Germline V lookup: CDR1 MGHRA, CDR2 YSYEKL. The CDR3 sequence is CASSQDGNERYF. The CDR3 DNA follows: TGCGCCAGCAGCCAAGATGGTAACGAGCGGTACTTC.

Note on this clone: At one end, the junction sequence differs from germline, possibly due to a read error. This sequence joins TRBV7-6 and TRBJ2-1; the D gene is possibly TRBD2 (6 bases). The length of the CDR3 is 14 residues. The V gene's germline CDR1 is SGHVS and CDR2 FNYEAQ. CDR3 DNA sequence: TGTGCCAGCGGCTTAGCGGTCAGCTACAATGAGCAGTTCTTC. Translation: CASGLAVSYNEQFF.

The chain is built from TRBV13 and TRBJ1-2; possibly TRBD1 for D (5 bases). The CDR3 extends over 13 amino acids. CDR1 PRHDT and CDR2 FYEKMQ come from the germline V gene (reference sequence). Trimming removed 5 bases from V and 6 bases from J, with 13 bases in between. The DNA for the CDR3 is TGTGCCAGCAGCCCCAGGGAAACGGATGGCTACACCTTC. This encodes CASSPRETDGYTF.

J is TRBJ2-1 and V is TRBV28; 11 bases align to TRBD2. Germline lookup yields CDR1 MDHEN and CDR2 SYDVKM. The V and J ends lost 3 bases and 4 bases, in that order; junction bases with no gene match: 8. This CDR3 has 17 amino acids. The CDR3 here is CASSFQTSGISYNEQFF. For the CDR3, the DNA is TGTGCCAGCAGTTTTCAGACTAGCGGGATATCTTACAATGAGCAGTTCTTC.

For this clone: Other DNA sequences in this specimen translate into the identical CDR3. The V and J genes are TRBV5-1 and TRBJ2-1, with D maybe TRBD1 (6 bases). Trimming stripped 0 bases from V and 0 bases from J, with 7 bases between. Germline-derived CDR1 and CDR2 are SGHRS and YFSETQ. This CDR3 spans 15 amino acids. The CDR3 region is CASSLGGGSYNEQFF. The CDR3 nucleotides read TGCGCCAGCAGCTTGGGAGGGGGCTCCTACAATGAGCAGTTCTTC.

V usage is TRBV9 and J usage is TRBJ2-3; D might be TRBD2 (6 bases). V gave up 0 bases and J gave up 4 bases, with 21 bases separating them. Germline CDR1 is SGDLS and CDR2 is YYNGEE. This CDR3 is 18 amino acids long. The CDR3 loop reads CASSVAPDQVGGADTQYF. The CDR3 nucleotides are TGTGCCAGCAGCGTAGCGCCAGACCAGGTTGGAGGGGCAGATACGCAGTATTTT.

The rearrangement joins TRBV7-2 to TRBJ2-7; D might be TRBD2 (5 bases). V lost 4 bases to trimming and J lost 4 bases, with 8 bases between them. CDR3 length: 12 amino acids. The V gene's germline CDR1 is SGHTA and CDR2 FQGNSA. The CDR3 nucleotides read TGTGCCAGCAGCTGGGGAGCATACGAGCAGTACTTC. This gives the protein CASSWGAYEQYF.